Listed here are 26 T cell receptor beta chains from one sample, sequenced in a study of blood T cell repertoires in COVID-19. Profiling relied on immunoSEQ multiplex PCR, and the TCRdb table lists in-frame clones only, not all of them. The sample records about 120,000 clones, 75% to 85% being singletons. The sequencing sample was made of peripheral blood. The receptors shown here come from a human donor in a cohort sampled during active COVID-19.

The gene calls are TRBV5-5 and TRBJ2-3, with 8 nucleotides matching TRBD1. CDR3 size: 15 residues. The germline V gene encodes CDR1 SGHKS and CDR2 YYEKEE (reference sequence). Germline trimming cut 4 bases from V and 3 bases from J; bases unmatched to any gene: 7. This CDR3 reads CASSLQGQGTDTQYF. Here the CDR3 DNA reads TGTGCCAGCAGCCTACAAGGACAGGGAACAGATACGCAGTATTTT. Based on the CDR3 plus reference TRBV5-5 and TRBJ2-3, the full variable domain is DAGVTQSPTHLIKTRGQQVTLRCSPISGHKSVSWYQQVLGQGPQFIFQYYEKEERGRGNFPDRFSARQFPNYSSELNVNALLLGDSALYLCASSLQGQGTDTQYFGPGTRLTVL.

This chain uses TRBV5-1 with TRBJ2-7; possible D gene TRBD1, 6 bases. The CDR3 runs to 14 residues. The germline V and J ends were trimmed by 7 bases and 0 bases, with 14 bases remaining between them. Germline CDR1 reads SGHRS; CDR2 reads YFSETQ. The DNA of the CDR3 is TGCGCCAGCGGTACAGGGCCTAGCTCCTACGAGCAGTACTTC. The encoded protein is CASGTGPSSYEQYF.

V usage is TRBV7-2 and J usage is TRBJ1-6, with 8 positions matching TRBD1. V shed 6 bases, J shed 8 bases, and the junction held 6 bases outside the gene matches. The CDR3 extends over 14 amino acids. Germline values: CDR1 SGHTA, CDR2 FQGNSA. The DNA of the CDR3 is TGTGCCAGCAGAGGACAGGGCATGTATTCACCCCTCCACTTT. It codes for CASRGQGMYSPLHF.

The chain is built from TRBV5-6 and TRBJ2-7; a possible D gene is TRBD2 (5 bases). With 1 base removed from V and 2 bases from J, the gap between germline ends came to 7 bases. CDR3 length equals 13 residues. CDR1 and CDR2 from the germline V gene are SGHDT and YYEEEE. The CDR3 coding sequence is TGTGCCAGCAGCTTGTGGGGAGCCTACGAGCAGTACTTC. This translates into CASSLWGAYEQYF.

The rearrangement uses TRBV5-5 and TRBJ1-6; maybe TRBD1 (5 bases). The CDR3 contains 14 residues. Germline V gene data show CDR1 as SGHKS and CDR2 as YYEKEE (reference sequence). The germline V and J ends were trimmed by 1 base and 16 bases, with 18 bases remaining between them. CDR3 sequence: CASSLIGASDWLHF. The CDR3 coding sequence is TGTGCCAGCAGCTTGATAGGGGCTTCCGACTGGCTCCACTTT.

The CDR3 DNA follows: TGCAGCGTTCGAGACAGGGGGCAATCAGGTACTGACTACGAGCAGTACTTC. It yields the protein CSVRDRGQSGTDYEQYF. This chain uses TRBV29-1 with TRBJ2-7; 10 positions match TRBD1. CDR3 length: 17 amino acids. The junction had 16 bases not matched to a gene; V was cut back by 5 bases and J by 3 bases. Germline CDR1 and CDR2: SQVTM and ANQGSEA.

The chain couples TRBV5-1 to TRBJ2-3; D might be TRBD2 (6 bases). The germline V and J ends were trimmed by 0 bases and 1 base, with 15 bases remaining between them. This CDR3 is built from 17 residues. Germline CDR1 is SGHRS and CDR2 is YFSETQ. The CDR3 DNA is TGCGCCAGCAGCTTGGGTCGGAGGGTGGAGGGCACAGATACGCAGTATTTT. Encoded protein: CASSLGRRVEGTDTQYF. The full variable domain, its missing parts supplied by reference TRBV5-1 and TRBJ2-3, is KAGVTQTPRYLIKTRGQQVTLSCSPISGHRSVSWYQQTPGQGLQFLFEYFSETQRNKGNFPGRFSGRQFSNSRSEMNVSTLELGDSALYLCASSLGRRVEGTDTQYFGPGTRLTVL.

V usage is TRBV7-8 and J usage is TRBJ1-4, with 9 bases aligning to TRBD1. Trimming cost V 5 bases and J 5 bases; bases outside gene matches: 0. CDR1 SGHVS and CDR2 FQNEAQ come from the germline V gene. This CDR3 spans 13 amino acids. The CDR3 DNA sequence: TGTGCCAGCAGCGGACAGGGGAATGAAAAACTGTTTTTT. Its translation is CASSGQGNEKLFF.

The gene calls are TRBV11-3 and TRBJ1-2; 7 bases align to TRBD1. In germline, CDR1 is SGHNT, CDR2 YENEEA. V lost 0 bases to trimming and J lost 2 bases; unmatched junction nucleotides: 6. The CDR3 loop spans 16 amino acids. The CDR3 reads CASSLERGQNNYGYTF. The CDR3, as DNA: TGTGCCAGCAGCTTAGAAAGGGGACAGAACAACTATGGCTACACCTTC. Together with reference TRBV11-3 and TRBJ1-2, the CDR3 gives the full variable domain: EAGVVQSPRYKIIEKKQPVAFWCNPISGHNTLYWYLQNLGQGPELLIRYENEEAVDDSQLPKDRFSAERLKGVDSTLKIQPAELGDSAVYLCASSLERGQNNYGYTFGSGTRLTVV.

V usage is TRBV12-2 and J usage is TRBJ1-5; TRBD1 is taken as the D call from the table, unchecked against the DNA. TRBV12-2 is assigned pseudogene status. The CDR3 is 17 amino acids. DNA of the CDR3: TGTGCAAGTCGCCTAAGCCTGGGGCAGGGGGCAGGGTCAGCCCAGCATTTT. Protein: CASRLSLGQGAGSAQHF.

V and J are TRBV6-5 and TRBJ1-1; the D gene is possibly TRBD1 (6 bases). The CDR3 sequence is 14 residues long. Between the trimmed V and J ends, which lost 2 bases and 8 bases, there was a span of 15 bases. Germline loops: CDR1 MNHEY, CDR2 SVGAGI. The CDR3 bases are TGTGCCAGCAGTTACGTGGGGACAAACCAAGAAGCTTTCTTT. Translation gives CASSYVGTNQEAFF.

CDR3: CASSDHGQGGSYEQYF. The DNA for the CDR3 is TGCGCCAGCAGTGATCACGGACAGGGGGGTTCCTACGAGCAGTACTTC. The gene calls are TRBV10-2 and TRBJ2-7; 10 bases map to TRBD1. CDR3 length: 16 residues. The V gene end was trimmed by 3 bases and the J gene end by 1 base; junction bases not matched to a gene: 6. Germline CDR1 reads WSHSY; CDR2 reads SAAADI.

The genes are TRBV28 and TRBJ1-2; possibly TRBD1 for D (5 bases). CDR1 is MDHEN, CDR2 SYDVKM, per germline. V was clipped by 2 bases and J by 5 bases, with 9 bases between them. This CDR3 is built from 13 residues. This CDR3 is CASSLHGGYGYTF. CDR3 sequence (DNA): TGTGCCAGCAGTTTACACGGGGGGTATGGCTACACCTTC.

This chain uses TRBV5-1 with TRBJ1-1; D possibly corresponds to TRBD1 (6 bases). Per germline, CDR1 SGHRS and CDR2 YFSETQ. The CDR3 length is 15 residues. Trimming cost V 4 bases and J 0 bases, with 13 bases left between them. CDR3 loop: CASSPGDNMNTEAFF. For the CDR3, the DNA is TGCGCCAGCAGCCCCGGGGACAACATGAACACTGAAGCTTTCTTT.

The chain joins TRBV11-2 to TRBJ2-1; tentatively, D is TRBD1 (6 bases). The V end lost 5 bases, the J end lost 9 bases, and 11 bases lay between the germline ends. The germline CDR1 and CDR2 sequences are SGHAT and FQNNGV. The length of the CDR3 is 12 residues. The CDR3 DNA sequence: TGTGCCAGCAGCGAACAGGGTCCTGAGCAGTTCTTC. Amino acid sequence: CASSEQGPEQFF. Full variable domain (missing parts from reference TRBV11-2 and TRBJ2-1): EAGVAQSPRYKIIEKRQSVAFWCNPISGHATLYWYQQILGQGPKLLIQFQNNGVVDDSQLPKDRFSAERLKGVDSTLKIQPAKLEDSAVYLCASSEQGPEQFFGPGTRLTVL.

The chain has TRBV25-1 and TRBJ2-5, with 10 positions matching TRBD1. The CDR3 is 15 amino acids. Germline CDR1 and CDR2: MGHDK and SYGVNS. Trimming cost V 1 base and J 1 base; bases outside gene matches: 0. The CDR3 sequence is CASSEWTGGQETQYF. As DNA, the CDR3 is TGTGCCAGCAGTGAATGGACAGGGGGCCAAGAGACCCAGTACTTC.

The chain joins TRBV11-2 to TRBJ2-3; D unclear. The germline V gene has CDR1 SGHAT and CDR2 FQNNGV. The CDR3 has 15 residues. V was trimmed by 2 bases and J by 2 bases, leaving 11 bases between them. The CDR3 protein is CASSLRLENTDTQYF. As DNA, the CDR3 is TGTGCCAGCAGCTTAAGACTGGAGAACACAGATACGCAGTATTTT.

This clone was counted a few times. This chain connects TRBV11-2 to TRBJ2-6; the D is unclear. Between the trimmed V and J ends, which lost 0 bases and 5 bases, there was a span of 5 bases. This CDR3 contains 14 residues. Germline V lookup: CDR1 SGHAT, CDR2 FQNNGV. CDR3 residues: CASSLDQWANVLTF. CDR3 in DNA: TGTGCCAGCAGCTTAGACCAATGGGCCAACGTCCTGACTTTC.

The chain has TRBV5-1 and TRBJ2-7; TRBD2 matches at 9 bases. V shed 3 bases and J 12 bases; nucleotides not matched to a gene: 10. Germline values: CDR1 SGHRS, CDR2 YFSETQ. This CDR3 has 13 amino acids. The chain's CDR3 is CASSSGLAAPRYF. As DNA, the CDR3 is TGCGCCAGCAGCTCGGGACTAGCCGCCCCGAGGTACTTC.

This chain joins TRBV4-3 and TRBJ1-4, with a tentative D call TRBD1 (6 bases). CDR3 length: 15 amino acids. From germline, CDR1 is LGHNA and CDR2 YSLEER. The V end lost 0 bases, the J end lost 5 bases, and 10 bases lay between the germline ends. The chain's CDR3 is CASSQEPGENEKLFF. The CDR3 DNA sequence: TGCGCCAGCAGCCAAGAGCCAGGGGAGAATGAAAAACTGTTTTTT.

The chain has TRBV10-1 and TRBJ2-5; 9 bases map to TRBD2. CDR3 length: 16 amino acids. V shed 3 bases, J shed 1 base, and the junction held 6 bases outside the gene matches. Germline V gene data show CDR1 as WNHNN and CDR2 as SYGVQD (reference sequence). The DNA for the CDR3 is TGCGCCAGCAGTGATGGGATTAGCGGGGGCCAAGAGACCCAGTACTTC. Amino acids: CASSDGISGGQETQYF.

CDR3 nucleotide sequence: TGTGCCAGTAGTAAAGGCCAGGGCAGATCGGACACCGGGGAGCTGTTTTTT. This gives the protein CASSKGQGRSDTGELFF. The V call is TRBV19, the J call TRBJ2-2; maybe TRBD1 (5 bases). This CDR3 spans 17 amino acids. V lost 4 bases and J 3 bases, leaving 18 bases between the germline ends. Germline V lookup: CDR1 LNHDA, CDR2 SQIVND (reference sequence).

This chain joins TRBV11-2 and TRBJ2-3; 7 bases are shared with TRBD2. Germline V gives CDR1 SGHAT, CDR2 FQNNGV. CDR3 length: 15 amino acids. V shed 3 bases and J 3 bases; nucleotides not matched to a gene: 6. CDR3 region: CASSLLAAGTDTQYF. The CDR3 DNA reads TGTGCCAGCAGCTTGCTAGCGGCGGGGACAGATACGCAGTATTTT.

The V call is TRBV7-2, the J call TRBJ2-3; D gene ambiguous. This CDR3 is built from 15 residues. Per germline, CDR1 SGHTA and CDR2 FQGNSA. The V gene lost 2 bases and the J gene lost 3 bases, with 12 bases spanning the gap. DNA for the CDR3: TGTGCCAGCAGCTTAACACAGAACCCAACAGATACGCAGTATTTT. Amino acid sequence: CASSLTQNPTDTQYF.

The genes are TRBV4-3 and TRBJ1-6; the D gene is possibly TRBD1 (5 bases). The germline V gene has CDR1 LGHNA and CDR2 YSLEER. V was pared by 1 base and J by 9 bases, with 22 bases between. CDR3 length equals 18 residues. The DNA of the CDR3 is TGCGCCAGCAGCCAAGCAGGGAGGGACCAGGATATTGGTTCACCCCTCCACTTT. Translating it yields CASSQAGRDQDIGSPLHF.

This sequence joins TRBV7-8 and TRBJ1-3, with TRBD1 identical over 7 bases. J lost 2 bases, V lost 1 base, and 5 bases had no gene match. The length of the CDR3 is 16 residues. Germline V gene sequence: CDR1 SGHVS, CDR2 FQNEAQ. This chain's CDR3 is CASSLVPGTAGNTIYF. CDR3 in DNA: TGTGCCAGCAGCTTAGTACCCGGGACAGCTGGAAACACCATATATTTT.